This T cell receptor beta chain is from a study of shared clonotypes between healthy human individuals. Study in general: The donor pool was made up of a couple of women and a few men aged 18 to 49.

Measured with immunoSEQ multiplex PCR; TCRdb has only the in-frame clones, and not every one. The sample contains about 490,000 clones, about three quarters of which appear only once. Genomic DNA, for the unsorted samples, came from tens of millions of PBMCs. Trimming took 3 bases from V and 4 from J, leaving 9 bases between them. The CDR3 contains 14 residues. Germline V gene lookup returns CDR1 SGHAT and CDR2 FQNNGV. The sequenced sample consisted of PBMCs. This chain connects TRBV11-2 to TRBJ1-4; D remains ambiguous. This TCR was sampled from a middle-aged woman in good health. Some clones in this sample may be carry-over from other donors' samples. The CDR3 nucleotides read TGTGCCAGCAGCTTCTTGCAGTTTAATGAAAAACTGTTTTTT. This sequence encodes CASSFLQFNEKLFF.